Given below is one T cell receptor beta chain in context. As processed by the authors: It was from reference gene primer amplification that nucleated cell counts were estimated. The assay was immunoSEQ multiplex PCR, and TCRdb's table has in-frame clones only and misses some. The DNA gave D and trimming, while V, J and clone size come from that table. The sample consists of approximately 180,000 clones, 70% to 85% of them appearing once. This specimen comes from a study of blood T cell repertoires in COVID-19. For the study at large: Material from acute and convalescent COVID-19 was sourced from the United States, Italy and Spain. From T cells, B-cell-depleted T cells, or PBMCs came the material, which was cDNA or gDNA.

This TCR was sampled from a woman aged 80 or over with acute or convalescent COVID-19. The sequenced sample consisted of peripheral blood.

The CDR3 region has the DNA TGTGCCAGCAGCGTAGGAGTCAAAGGGGGTGCCGAAGAGACCCAGTACTTC. It codes for CASSVGVKGGAEETQYF. The chain joins TRBV9 to TRBJ2-5, with a tentative D call TRBD1 (6 bases). This CDR3 region has 17 residues. Germline V gene lookup returns CDR1 SGDLS and CDR2 YYNGEE. V lost 0 bases and J 3 bases, leaving 18 bases between the germline ends. The full variable domain, its missing parts supplied by reference TRBV9 and TRBJ2-5, is DSGVTQTPKHLITATGQRVTLRCSPRSGDLSVYWYQQSLDQGLQFLIQYYNGEERAKGNILERFSAQQFPDLHSELNLSSLELGDSALYFCASSVGVKGGAEETQYFGPGTRLLVL.